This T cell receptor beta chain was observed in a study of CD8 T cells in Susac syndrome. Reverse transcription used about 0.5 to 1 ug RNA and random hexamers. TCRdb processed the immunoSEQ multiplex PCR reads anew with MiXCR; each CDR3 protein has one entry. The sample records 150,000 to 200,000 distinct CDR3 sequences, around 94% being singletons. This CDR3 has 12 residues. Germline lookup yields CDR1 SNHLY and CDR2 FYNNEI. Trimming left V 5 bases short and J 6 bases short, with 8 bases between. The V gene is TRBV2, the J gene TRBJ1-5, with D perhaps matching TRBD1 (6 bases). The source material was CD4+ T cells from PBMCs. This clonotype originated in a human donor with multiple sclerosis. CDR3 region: CASSRTVQPQHF. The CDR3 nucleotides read TGTGCCAGCAGTCGGACAGTTCAGCCCCAGCATTTT.